This entry lists 21 T cell receptor beta chains sequenced from one sample in a study of blood T cells in healthy people across ages. Primed by a sample-barcoded 5' primer and a J-beta primer mix, a second PCR proceeded for about 7 to 11 cycles. TCRdb fed the 5' RACE reads into MiXCR, producing one record per CDR3 protein. The data hold about 840,000 distinct CDR3 sequences, with about 27% observed a single time. The data were also submitted as part of a second study, on T cells of mothers and their children.

The sequenced material came from blood. Source of these receptors: a woman between 40 and 50 years old in good health.

V usage is TRBV12-3 or TRBV12-4 and J usage is TRBJ2-3; TRBD2 agrees at 9 bases. J was trimmed by 0 bases and V by 3 bases; bases with no gene match: 4. This CDR3 has 16 residues. This chain's CDR3 is CASSFPAGGSTDTQYF. The CDR3, as DNA: TGTGCCAGCAGTTTTCCGGCGGGGGGGAGCACAGATACGCAGTATTTT.

This clonotype has a count of ten or more. The chain combines TRBV28 with TRBJ2-5, with D possibly being TRBD1 (5 bases). The germline V gene has CDR1 MDHEN and CDR2 SYDVKM. Trimming pared 5 bases from V and 2 bases from J, leaving 21 bases between. The CDR3 sequence is 17 residues long. Written as DNA, the CDR3 is TGTGCCAGCAGTCCCCTCAAGGGCAGGGTGAGTCAAGAGACCCAGTACTTC. Its protein is CASSPLKGRVSQETQYF.

The CDR3 DNA follows: TGTGCCAGCAGCTCACCTAGGAGGGATTCACCCCTCCACTTT. It codes for CASSSPRRDSPLHF. V gene TRBV7-2 combines with J gene TRBJ1-6; D unresolved. V was cut by 4 bases and J by 8 bases, with 12 bases left in between. Germline lookup yields CDR1 SGHTA and CDR2 FQGNSA. The CDR3 runs to 14 residues.

This clonotype has a handful of counts. This chain uses TRBV6-1 with TRBJ2-7, with 7 bases identical to TRBD1. J gave up 3 bases and V 1 base, and 3 bases lay outside the gene matches. Germline values: CDR1 MNHNS, CDR2 SASEGT. The CDR3 covers 14 residues. The CDR3 reads CASSEVGQDYEQYF. For the CDR3, the DNA is TGTGCCAGCAGTGAAGTTGGACAGGACTACGAGCAGTACTTC.

The chain combines TRBV5-5 with TRBJ2-2, with 8 bases aligning to TRBD2. Trimming at V came to 3 bases and at J to 1 base, leaving 5 bases not matched to a gene. CDR3 size: 16 residues. Germline V gives CDR1 SGHKS, CDR2 YYEKEE (reference sequence). CDR3 sequence: CASSSEAGVNTGELFF. CDR3 nucleotides: TGTGCCAGCAGCTCTGAAGCGGGGGTGAACACCGGGGAGCTGTTTTTT.

V and J are TRBV21-1 and TRBJ2-1; the table names TRBD1, a call not compared with the DNA. TRBV21-1 is a pseudogene. This CDR3 comprises 14 residues. The CDR3 DNA reads as TGTGCCAGCAGCCCCCGGACAGCGGGGAATGAGCAGTTCTTC. It yields the protein CASSPRTAGNEQFF.

The chain combines TRBV18 with TRBJ1-2, with a possible D match to TRBD1 (5 bases). V was cut by 5 bases and J by 3 bases, with 10 bases left in between. This CDR3 is built from 13 residues. Per germline, CDR1 KGHSH and CDR2 LQKENI. The CDR3 sequence: CASSADSYYGYTF. CDR3 nucleotides: TGTGCCAGCTCAGCAGACAGCTACTATGGCTACACCTTC.

This clonotype was recorded many times. V is TRBV5-1 and J is TRBJ2-7, with D perhaps TRBD1 (6 bases). The CDR3 consists of 16 residues. The germline gives CDR1 SGHRS, CDR2 YFSETQ. V lost 0 bases to trimming and J lost 3 bases, with 16 bases between them. CDR3: CASSLGQVLGIYEQYF. The CDR3 nucleotides are TGCGCCAGCAGCTTGGGACAGGTTCTAGGAATCTACGAGCAGTACTTC.

This clonotype occurred a few times. The chain employs TRBV7-8 and TRBJ1-5, with D unclear. Germline V gene data show CDR1 as SGHVS and CDR2 as FQNEAQ. The CDR3 loop spans 17 amino acids. The V gene lost 2 bases and the J gene lost 1 base, with 15 bases spanning the gap. The CDR3 spells CASSLRRERKSNQPQHF. The CDR3 region has the DNA TGTGCCAGCAGCTTAAGGCGGGAGAGGAAGAGCAATCAGCCCCAGCATTTT.

Only a few counts were recorded for this clonotype. J is TRBJ2-7 and V is TRBV10-3, with 9 bases that match TRBD1. Germline assignment: CDR1 ENHRY and CDR2 SYGVKD. This CDR3 has 15 amino acids. The V and J ends lost 4 bases and 3 bases, in that order; junction bases with no gene match: 7. The CDR3: CAISGGTGRIYEQYF. The CDR3 DNA reads TGTGCCATCAGTGGGGGGACAGGGCGGATCTACGAGCAGTACTTC.

The CDR3 reads CASSWGTEAEAFF. The CDR3 DNA is TGCGCCAGCAGCTGGGGGACTGAGGCCGAAGCTTTCTTT. V and J are TRBV5-1 and TRBJ1-1, with TRBD1 as a possible D gene (5 bases). This CDR3 contains 13 residues. The V gene's germline CDR1 is SGHRS and CDR2 YFSETQ. With 3 bases removed from V and 8 bases from J, the gap between germline ends came to 14 bases.

This clonotype appeared many times. V gene TRBV7-9 combines with J gene TRBJ2-7; D might be TRBD1 (7 bases). The CDR3 length is 15 residues. Germline CDR1 is SEHNR and CDR2 is FQNEAQ (reference sequence). The V gene lost 1 base and the J gene lost 5 bases, with 15 bases spanning the gap. The CDR3 loop reads CASSLVGRGAHEQYF. As DNA, the CDR3 is TGTGCCAGCAGCTTAGTCGGCAGGGGGGCCCACGAGCAGTACTTC.

This clonotype was found a few times. The chain employs TRBV20-1 and TRBJ2-3; 10 nucleotides line up with TRBD1. The length of the CDR3 is 14 residues. Germline-derived CDR1 and CDR2 are DFQATT and SNEGSKA (reference sequence). Unmatched junction bases numbered 4, after V lost 3 bases and J lost 4 bases. The DNA for the CDR3 is TGCAGTGCTAGCGGGACAGGGGTATCAGATACGCAGTATTTT. It codes for CSASGTGVSDTQYF.

The chain is built from TRBV19 and TRBJ2-1; 11 bases match TRBD2. Losses at the gene ends were 4 bases for V and 2 bases for J; bases not matched to a gene: 4. CDR3 size: 16 residues. CDR1 LNHDA and CDR2 SQIVND come from the germline V gene (reference sequence). The CDR3 DNA follows: TGTGCCAGTAGTAGAGGGGGACTAGCGGCCTACAATGAGCAGTTCTTC. Amino acids: CASSRGGLAAYNEQFF.

As regards this clonotype: Germline is not matched at one junction end, which may reflect a read error. The rearrangement joins TRBV27 to TRBJ2-7, with 9 nucleotides matching TRBD2. Germline CDR1 and CDR2: MNHEY and SMNVEV (reference sequence). The CDR3 has 15 amino acids. The CDR3, as DNA: TGTACCAGCAGTTTATCACTAGCGGGCTCCTACGAGCAGTACTTC. Amino acids: CTSSLSLAGSYEQYF.

This rearrangement joins TRBV12-3 or TRBV12-4 to TRBJ1-3; no firm D call. The CDR3 consists of 17 residues. V was trimmed by 3 bases and J by 0 bases, leaving 15 bases between them. DNA of the CDR3: TGTGCCAGCAGTTTGATCCAGACAAGATTCTCTGGAAACACCATATATTTT. Protein product: CASSLIQTRFSGNTIYF.

This clonotype has a single count. A clone one base away is much larger, so this may be a read error. The chain's CDR3 is CASSSGPDIYEQYF. The CDR3 DNA reads TGCGCCAGCAGCTCGGGACCAGATATCTACGAGCAGTACTTC. This chain joins TRBV5-1 and TRBJ2-7; D is perhaps TRBD1 or TRBD2 (5 bases each). The V and J ends lost 3 bases and 3 bases respectively, with 13 bases between them. Germline V gene data show CDR1 as SGHRS and CDR2 as YFSETQ. The CDR3 loop spans 14 amino acids.

This clonotype was counted ten times or more. The chain recombines TRBV20-1 with TRBJ2-1; 10 bases are shared with TRBD1. From germline, CDR1 is DFQATT and CDR2 SNEGSKA (reference sequence). Losses at the gene ends were 5 bases for V and 4 bases for J; bases not matched to a gene: 8. The length of the CDR3 is 15 residues. The CDR3, as DNA: TGCAGTGCTCTCTTCCCGGGACAGGGGTACAATGAGCAGTTCTTC. Translating gives CSALFPGQGYNEQFF.

This clonotype was seen a handful of times. This chain connects TRBV20-1 to TRBJ1-3, with D possibly being TRBD1 (6 bases). V lost 1 base and J 3 bases, leaving 25 bases between the germline ends. The CDR3 has 19 residues. CDR1 and CDR2 (germline): DFQATT, SNEGSKA (reference sequence). The CDR3 sequence: CSARVPGTHYYSGGNTIYF. CDR3 sequence (DNA): TGCAGTGCTAGAGTGCCCGGGACACATTATTACTCTGGTGGAAACACCATATATTTT.

V usage is TRBV14 and J usage is TRBJ2-1; 7 positions match TRBD1. Looked up from germline, CDR1 is SGHDN and CDR2 is FVKESK. The CDR3 spans 15 residues. V gave up 3 bases and J gave up 3 bases; unmatched junction bases: 5. CDR3 nucleotides: TGTGCCAGCAGCCACCTACAGGGGAGCTACAATGAGCAGTTCTTC. The encoded protein is CASSHLQGSYNEQFF.

CDR3 nucleotides: TGTGCCAGCAGCTCCCCATACTCCTACAATGAGCAGTTCTTC. This gives the protein CASSSPYSYNEQFF. This sequence joins TRBV7-2 and TRBJ2-1; D gene ambiguous. Trimming pared 4 bases from V and 0 bases from J, leaving 7 bases between. This CDR3 is built from 14 residues. Germline CDR1 reads SGHTA; CDR2 reads FQGNSA.